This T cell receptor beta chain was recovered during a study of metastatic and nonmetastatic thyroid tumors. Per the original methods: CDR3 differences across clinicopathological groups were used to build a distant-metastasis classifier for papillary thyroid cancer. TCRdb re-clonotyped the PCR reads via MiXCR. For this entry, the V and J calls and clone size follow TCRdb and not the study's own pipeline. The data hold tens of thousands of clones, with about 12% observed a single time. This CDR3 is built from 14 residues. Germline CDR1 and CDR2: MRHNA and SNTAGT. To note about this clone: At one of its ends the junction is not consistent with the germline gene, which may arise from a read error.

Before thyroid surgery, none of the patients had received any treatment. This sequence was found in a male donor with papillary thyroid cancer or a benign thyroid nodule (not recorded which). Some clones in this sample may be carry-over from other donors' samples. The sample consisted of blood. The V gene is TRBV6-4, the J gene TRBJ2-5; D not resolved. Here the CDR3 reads CACSAALEPETQYF. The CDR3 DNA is TGTGCCTGCAGTGCCGCGCTAGAGCCGGAGACCCAGTACTTC.